Shown below are 2 T cell receptor beta chains from a single sample sequenced in a study of read filtering for tumor transcriptome and immune sequencing. The library was built from approximately 400 ng RNA with molecular barcoded adaptors for alpha/delta and beta/gamma chains. A single record per CDR3 protein comes from TCRdb applying MiXCR to the reads. Of some 140,000 distinct CDR3 sequences in the sample, about 13% were seen once. The sample comprised a population of CD138-negative cells sorted from bone marrow. These TCRs come from a donor over 35 with multiple myeloma.

In this sample, this clonotype turned up many times. The J gene is TRBJ2-7, the V gene TRBV7-9; 13 positions agree with TRBD2. This CDR3 region has 14 residues. J gave up 10 bases and V 5 bases, and 8 bases lay outside the gene matches. The germline V gene encodes CDR1 SEHNR and CDR2 FQNEAQ (reference sequence). In DNA form, the CDR3 reads TGTGCCAGCAGCCCCCCCGGGACTAGCGGGACACAGTACTTC. Translating gives CASSPPGTSGTQYF.

The V gene is TRBV20-1, the J gene TRBJ2-5; D unresolved. The V and J ends lost 0 bases and 4 bases respectively, with 15 bases between them. Germline values: CDR1 DFQATT, CDR2 SNEGSKA (reference sequence). The CDR3 is made up of 15 amino acids. CDR3 in amino acids: CSARDRQSMGETQYF. The CDR3 DNA is TGCAGTGCTAGAGATCGGCAGTCGATGGGAGAGACCCAGTACTTC.